This T cell receptor beta chain was captured in a study of T cell responses to AZD1222 COVID-19 vaccine. Study-level results: The reported proportion of spike-specific TCRs targeting unmutated variant regions was nearly half. Researchers took repertoire samples only after the peak T cell response had come. Increases in Spike-specific TCR breadth and depth were seen after two AZD1222 doses.

Sequencing was performed with immunoSEQ multiplex PCR; in TCRdb, only in-frame clones are kept and a portion is missing. The top ten clones hold about 7.8% of a sample with about 110,000 clones, around 86% of them seen once. Germline V lookup: CDR1 MDHEN, CDR2 SYDVKM. The CDR3 spans 15 residues. V dropped 5 bases and J dropped 9; count of bases not matched to a gene: 8. As concerns this clone: Its antigen remains unidentified.

The sequenced sample was peripheral blood, obtained on day 0 of AZD1222 vaccination. The rearrangement links TRBV28 to TRBJ1-6; TRBD1 aligns across 9 bases. The TCR was taken from an adult in good health. CDR3 DNA sequence: TGTGCCAGCAGTCTACCGACAGGGGGAGGTTCACCCCTCCACTTT. This codes for CASSLPTGGGSPLHF.